This TCR beta chain was observed in a study of T cell changes during pregnancy in multiple sclerosis. This CDR3 contains 14 residues. J was trimmed by 5 bases and V by 4 bases; bases with no gene match: 4. Per the germline V gene, CDR1 is SGDLS and CDR2 is YYNGEE. Libraries were prepared by immunoSEQ multiplex PCR; TCRdb keeps only in-frame clonotypes and omits some of them. Of 39,000 or so clones listed, over 80% are singletons. This chain joins TRBV9 and TRBJ1-2; 11 nucleotides align to TRBD1. Sequencing used CD8+ T cells from peripheral blood mononuclear cells, obtained before pregnancy. This TCR came from a female donor with multiple sclerosis, enrolled in a pregnancy study. The CDR3 bases are TGTGCCAGCAGCCCAGGACAGGGGGCGTATGGCTACACCTTC. Encoded protein: CASSPGQGAYGYTF.